This record looks at one T cell receptor beta chain sequence and its context. These data come from a study of T cells in Graves' hyperthyroidism and ophthalmopathy. TCR beta CDR3 region amplification was performed from RNA transcripts. The primer set for the first-round RT-PCR of the TCR CDR3 was HTBI. TCRdb called the multiplex PCR reads again in MiXCR, with one record for every CDR3 protein. The table includes about 420,000 distinct CDR3 sequences, roughly an eighth detected once. V lost 0 bases and J lost 9, with 24 bases in between. The CDR3 runs 18 residues. CDR1 and CDR2 (germline): SGHDN, FVKESK.

This sequence originates from a woman under 30 with Graves' hyperthyroidism. V and J are TRBV14 and TRBJ2-1, with D unresolved. Material for sequencing was blood. CDR3 region: CASSQDSFSLWLTSEQFF. The CDR3 DNA reads TGTGCCAGCAGCCAAGATTCTTTTTCGTTATGGCTGACAAGTGAGCAGTTCTTC.